Sequencing of this TCR beta chain was carried out in a study of blood T cell repertoires in COVID-19. Study background: Material from acute and convalescent COVID-19 was sourced from the United States, Italy and Spain.

As originally analysed: Estimation of nucleated cell counts relied on the amplification of reference gene primers. The protocol was immunoSEQ multiplex PCR, while the TCRdb copy is restricted to in-frame clones and leaves out a portion. V and J calls plus clone size are reproduced from that table; the DNA served to infer D and trimming. The table has over 200,000 clones, 80% to 95% seen once. The CDR3 sequence is 11 residues long. V lost 3 bases to trimming and J lost 13 bases, with 12 bases between them. Germline V gene lookup returns CDR1 LNHDA and CDR2 SQIVND (reference sequence). Seattle patients were enrolled while actively infected and followed longitudinally.

The rearrangement uses TRBV19 and TRBJ1-2, with D tentatively TRBD1 (6 bases). Sequencing input: peripheral blood. The clonotype was recovered from a man in his sixties with COVID-19, enrolled during active disease. The CDR3 DNA reads as TGTGCCAGTAGTATCGACAGGCTGCTCACCTTC. Its translation: CASSIDRLLTF.